The sequence of this TCR beta chain was determined in a study of graft-versus-host responses after intestinal transplantation (dated by TCRdb to about 2021). The study in broad terms: Recipients received multivisceral, liver-intestinal, or isolated intestinal transplants. Every recipient was given anti-thymocyte globulin induction, then maintenance tacrolimus and steroids for 3 to 4 years. Graft-versus-host and host-versus-graft alloreactive T cell clones were tracked in the graft, circulation and bone marrow after intestinal transplantation using bulk TCR-beta CDR3 sequencing. To identify alloreactive clones, pre-transplant mixed lymphocyte reaction products were sequenced and then compared with unstimulated pre-transplant donor and recipient T cells. A cohort of around 25 intestinal transplant recipients, including one retransplant, was enrolled, and a few patients lacking pretransplant specimens were excluded. A peak of at least 4% donor T cells among recipient peripheral blood mononuclear cells was the definition used for donor T cell macrochimerism. Samples from a few later patients were sequenced in-house on an Illumina MiSeq with MiXCR processing rather than by the commercial service. Results the study describes overall, beyond this receptor: Early after transplant, declines in HvG clones were associated with peak levels of circulating GvH clones. GvH clones were detected in recipient bone marrow, and some appeared earlier in ileal mucosa or blood, consistent with an intestinal mucosal origin. In patients with donor T cell macrochimerism, the allografts had high GvH to HvG T cell clonal ratios. Conclusions were limited by the relatively low number and heterogeneity of intestinal transplant patients.

In light of the paper, this sample's time point label describes: cells obtained before transplantation from donor or recipient. CD3+CD4+ and CD3+CD8+ populations were FACS-sorted from unstimulated pre-transplant donor and recipient cells taken from spleen or lymph nodes. The CDR3 runs 14 residues from the cysteine to the phenylalanine. The kept DNA is CDR3 alone, 42 bases in frame from the first base. Trimming takes 7 bases from V and 5 bases from J, and the germline ends sit 15 bases apart. The germline V gene gives CDR1 as MDHEN and CDR2 as SYDVKM. In this sample, this clone turned up once. Its antigen target is currently unknown. Per-base quality was not reported, and no clone a single base away is much larger than it. Receptor amplification or capture employed the immunoSEQ multiplex PCR assay. In most patients, genomic DNA was isolated using the Qiagen DNeasy Blood and Tissue Kit and sent frozen to Adaptive Biotechnologies for TCR sequencing. High-throughput TCR-beta CDR3 sequencing of genomic DNA from most patients was performed by Adaptive Biotechnologies. Regarding the original processing steps: TCR sequencing data were retrieved from Adaptive's ImmunoSEQ software for some 19 patients, whereas three other patients were processed with MiXCR and VDJtools. To correct CD4 versus CD8 sorting errors, any sequence found in both subsets at a frequency ratio below 5:1 was removed. Because the origin of CDR3 nucleotide sequences shared between donor and recipient could not be assigned, those sequences were removed. At least 2-fold expansion over unstimulated cells and a minimum CFSE-low frequency of 0.002% (template counts) or 0.001% (read counts) were required for clones to be classified as alloreactive. Clones detected in sequenced pre-transplant spleen, lymph node, or MLR CFSE-low populations of the donor or recipient were defined as mappable. The cumulative frequency of alloreactive clones was calculated as a percentage of all sequences, weighted by copy number. TCRdb carries this immuneACCESS record with in-frame sequences only. Its versions omit some clonotypes, under half of them owing to an unresolved V gene in the studies checked, with the rest unexplained. V and J calls and clone size are copied from that table; D and trimming were computed from the DNA. A total of 100,000 to 120,000 clones appear in this sample, 93% of them only once. The top ten clonotypes cover less than 0.55% of the sample.

Sequencing was performed on unstimulated CD8+ T cells sorted from spleen or lymph node cells, taken before intestinal transplant. The sequence was collected from a human donor who received an intestinal transplant. Here the chain combines TRBV28 and TRBJ2-1; no D segment can be confidently identified. The nucleotide sequence is given as TGTGCCAGCACCTTCAGTTGGGCAAACAATGAGCAGTTCTTC. This codes for CASTFSWANNEQFF. With the portions outside the CDR3 filled from the reference TRBV28 and TRBJ2-1 genes, the complete variable region becomes DVKVTQSSRYLVKRTGEKVFLECVQDMDHENMFWYRQDPGLGLRLIYFSYDVKMKEKGDIPEGYSVSREKKERFSLILESASTNQTSMYLCASTFSWANNEQFFGPGTRLTVL.